The T cell receptor (beta chain) described here comes from a study of cytomegalovirus exposure and HLA in healthy donors. The PCR employed 60 Vbeta primers together with 13 Jbeta primers. TCRdb's table, derived via immunoSEQ multiplex PCR, lists solely in-frame clones and lacks some. Among about 120,000 clones listed, roughly 77% were seen once. Study-wide points: Both high specificity and high sensitivity reportedly marked the classifier's diagnosis of cytomegalovirus status. An ancestry cluster, one associated with Asian ancestry, reportedly showed fewer N-insertions than the roughly 700-donor mean in a later analysis. A likely sequencing artifact accounted for one observed cluster of highly shared sequence variants. Later, TCR association rates were found to vary by HLA locus, highest for DRB1 and lowest for HLA-C.

As regards this clone: The antigen is not known.

The ends lost 3 bases at V and 11 bases at J; junction bases unmatched: 12. Germline V gene lookup returns CDR1 SGHRS and CDR2 YFSETQ. CDR3 length: 15 residues. The TCR comes from a man aged 45-65 years in good health and CMV-seropositive. V usage is TRBV5-1 and J usage is TRBJ1-1; 11 bases are shared with TRBD1. Sequenced material: PBMCs. CDR3 sequence reads: CASSWGTDRGLSAFF. The CDR3 DNA reads as TGCGCCAGCAGCTGGGGGACGGACAGGGGGCTCTCGGCTTTCTTT.